This T cell receptor beta chain was captured in a study of neoadjuvant nivolumab and ipilimumab in lung cancer. Libraries were prepared by immunoSEQ multiplex PCR; TCRdb keeps only in-frame clonotypes and omits some of them. The repertoire holds approximately 17,000 clones, with roughly three quarters as singletons. Notes on this clone: Its antigen remains unknown.

V lost 7 bases to trimming and J lost 0 bases; unmatched junction nucleotides: 7. The CDR3 contains 14 residues. The germline V gene encodes CDR1 SQVTM and CDR2 ANQGSEA. Overall study results and limits: Compared with tumor-adjacent uninvolved lung, resected tumors showed greater richness and clonality. Resected-tumor TCR richness correlated positively with pretherapy blood richness. Pathologic regression was not significantly tied to TCR clonality.

This sequence was found in an adult with non-small cell lung cancer. The sample consisted of tumor tissue, taken after neoadjuvant nivolumab, alone or with ipilimumab, at or shortly before surgery. The V gene is TRBV29-1, the J gene TRBJ2-3; 7 nucleotides agree with TRBD1. The CDR3 DNA sequence: TGCAGCGCCGAAAAGGGGGCTAGCACAGATACGCAGTATTTT. This sequence encodes CSAEKGASTDTQYF.